A single sample is the source of the 28 T cell receptor beta chains below, sequenced in a study of cytomegalovirus exposure and HLA in healthy donors. Both 60 Vbeta primers and 13 Jbeta primers went into the PCR. Profiling relied on immunoSEQ multiplex PCR, and the TCRdb table lists in-frame clones only, not all of them. Of approximately 82,000 clones in the sample, 10% were seen once. Sequencing was carried out using PBMCs. The source is a man aged 60 to 75 in good health and CMV-seropositive.

The gene calls are TRBV7-9 and TRBJ1-1, with TRBD1 as a possible D gene (5 bases). CDR1 is SEHNR and CDR2 is FQNEAQ in the germline V gene (reference sequence). V was trimmed by 3 bases and J by 0 bases, leaving 11 bases between them. The CDR3 contains 15 residues. CDR3 sequence reads: CASSFGGTVNTEAFF. The CDR3 nucleotides are TGTGCCAGCAGCTTCGGGGGGACCGTGAACACTGAAGCTTTCTTT.

The V and J genes are TRBV5-4 and TRBJ1-2; 7 positions match TRBD1. The germline V gene has CDR1 SGHNT and CDR2 YYREEE (reference sequence). J lost 8 bases, V lost 7 bases, and 14 bases had no gene match. The CDR3 is 14 residues long. CDR3 nucleotides: TGTGCCAGCCACGAGACAGGGTTCGGCGCGGGCTACACCTTC. It yields the protein CASHETGFGAGYTF.

This CDR3 reads CASSLRTEAFF. In DNA form, the CDR3 reads TGTGCCAGCAGCCTGCGGACTGAAGCTTTCTTT. The gene calls are TRBV7-9 and TRBJ1-1, with D unclear. The CDR3 runs 11 residues. Trimming cost V 5 bases and J 5 bases, with 6 bases left between them. Germline CDR1 is SEHNR and CDR2 is FQNEAQ (reference sequence).

This clone turned up a few times. Different DNA sequences within this sample yield the same CDR3. This rearrangement joins TRBV19 to TRBJ1-5; D not certain. This CDR3 has 13 amino acids. In germline, CDR1 is LNHDA, CDR2 SQIVND (reference sequence). The V end lost 5 bases, the J end lost 3 bases, and 8 bases lay between the germline ends. The CDR3 DNA reads TGTGCCAGTAGTGGCACAGCCAATCAGCCCCAGCATTTT. It translates to CASSGTANQPQHF.

This clone was found a few times. This sequence joins TRBV21-1 and TRBJ1-5; the DNA was not compared with TRBD1, the D call given in the table. TRBV21-1 counts as a pseudogene. This CDR3 has 14 amino acids. The CDR3 nucleotides read TGTGCCAGCTCCGGCAGGGGGAGCAATCAGCCCCAGCATTTT. Encoded protein: CASSGRGSNQPQHF.

The J gene is TRBJ2-7, the V gene TRBV14, with TRBD2 as a possible D gene (5 bases). CDR3 size: 15 residues. Per germline, CDR1 SGHDN and CDR2 FVKESK. V lost 0 bases and J lost 3, with 12 bases in between. The CDR3 sequence is CASSQDRVGVYEQYF. The CDR3 coding sequence is TGTGCCAGCAGCCAAGATCGGGTCGGGGTCTACGAGCAGTACTTC.

This clone has just a few counts. The J gene is TRBJ2-3, the V gene TRBV4-2; possibly TRBD2 for D (5 bases). Germline values: CDR1 LGHNA, CDR2 YNFKEQ. V lost 0 bases and J 3 bases, leaving 13 bases between the germline ends. The CDR3 runs to 16 residues. CDR3 sequence reads: CASSQDLGPGTDTQYF. DNA for the CDR3: TGTGCCAGCAGCCAAGATCTAGGTCCGGGGACAGATACGCAGTATTTT.

This clone was seen a few times. The V and J genes are TRBV5-4 and TRBJ2-5, with D perhaps TRBD2 (5 bases). CDR1 is SGHNT and CDR2 is YYREEE in the germline V gene (reference sequence). This CDR3 spans 14 amino acids. The germline V and J ends were trimmed by 4 bases and 3 bases, with 13 bases remaining between them. The CDR3, as DNA: TGTGCCAGCAGCCCCGCTGGACTGGAAGAGACCCAGTACTTC. Protein: CASSPAGLEETQYF.

The chain is built from TRBV6-1 and TRBJ2-1; 7 positions match TRBD1. The CDR3 has 15 residues. In germline, CDR1 is MNHNS, CDR2 SASEGT. V lost 2 bases and J lost 9; bases outside the gene matches: 10. The CDR3 protein is CASSERATGSAEQFF. The CDR3, as DNA: TGTGCCAGCAGTGAACGGGCGACAGGGTCTGCTGAGCAGTTCTTC.

This clone has just a few counts. The chain employs TRBV28 and TRBJ1-2, with a tentative D call TRBD1 (5 bases). Germline lookup yields CDR1 MDHEN and CDR2 SYDVKM. V dropped 7 bases and J dropped 0 bases, with 9 bases sitting between them. This CDR3 is built from 13 residues. CDR3 amino acids: CASTSDTNYGYTF. In nucleotides, the CDR3 is TGTGCCAGCACTTCGGACACTAACTATGGCTACACCTTC.

This clone was recorded many times. The chain employs TRBV5-1 and TRBJ2-2, with D tentatively TRBD2 (6 bases). The CDR3 runs to 14 residues. Germline V lookup: CDR1 SGHRS, CDR2 YFSETQ. The ends were cut back, 0 bases at V and 4 bases at J, with 7 bases in the middle. CDR3 nucleotides: TGCGCCAGCAGCTTGGTGGGGGGCACCGGGGAGCTGTTTTTT. This codes for CASSLVGGTGELFF.

V and J are TRBV4-1 and TRBJ1-1; D gene uncertain. Germline lookup yields CDR1 MGHRA and CDR2 YSYEKL. The CDR3 sequence is 13 residues long. The V and J ends lost 1 base and 1 base respectively, with 4 bases between them. CDR3 sequence: CASSQGQNTEAFF. For the CDR3, the DNA is TGCGCCAGCAGCCAAGGGCAGAACACTGAAGCTTTCTTT.

This clone turned up a few times. V is TRBV9 and J is TRBJ2-5, with 8 nucleotides matching TRBD1. Germline-derived CDR1 and CDR2 are SGDLS and YYNGEE. CDR3 length: 15 amino acids. V trimming: 0 bases; J trimming: 5 bases; junction bases outside the gene matches: 6. CDR3 in DNA: TGTGCCAGCAGCGTAGATGCAGGGGGCACGGAGACCCAGTACTTC. Encoded protein: CASSVDAGGTETQYF.

This clone was observed a handful of times. V gene TRBV10-3 combines with J gene TRBJ2-3; TRBD2 is a possible D gene (7 bases). The CDR3 runs 14 residues. Germline CDR1 is ENHRY and CDR2 is SYGVKD. V was cut by 11 bases and J by 0 bases, with 15 bases left in between. CDR3 loop: CAGAGDTSTDTQYF. The CDR3 DNA sequence: TGTGCCGGGGCGGGGGACACCAGCACAGATACGCAGTATTTT.

J is TRBJ2-6 and V is TRBV28, with D unclear. The germline V gene has CDR1 MDHEN and CDR2 SYDVKM. V lost 4 bases, J lost 0 bases, and 7 bases lay in between. The length of the CDR3 is 15 residues. CDR3 sequence (DNA): TGTGCCAGCAGTTCCCAGATCTCTGGGGCCAACGTCCTGACTTTC. It specifies CASSSQISGANVLTF.

This clone was counted only a few times. The chain employs TRBV7-9 and TRBJ1-1; TRBD1 matches 8 bases. J was trimmed by 6 bases and V by 3 bases; bases with no gene match: 6. Germline V gives CDR1 SEHNR, CDR2 FQNEAQ (reference sequence). CDR3 length: 14 residues. The CDR3 DNA sequence: TGTGCCAGCAGCTTCCCAGGGGGCTATGCTGAAGCTTTCTTT. Protein product: CASSFPGGYAEAFF.

J is TRBJ2-5 and V is TRBV27; D gene uncertain. TRBJ2-7 matches the DNA end more closely, so the J call is doubtful. This CDR3 has 12 residues. Germline-derived CDR1 and CDR2 are MNHEY and SMNVEV (reference sequence). The CDR3 loop is CASRERGYEQYF. The CDR3, as DNA: TGTGCCAGCAGGGAACGAGGATACGAGCAGTACTTC.

This rearrangement joins TRBV29-1 to TRBJ1-1; the D gene is possibly TRBD1 (6 bases). Per germline, CDR1 SQVTM and CDR2 ANQGSEA. V gave up 5 bases and J gave up 3 bases, with 13 bases separating them. The CDR3 extends over 13 amino acids. The CDR3 here is CSVNQGWDTEAFF. Written as DNA, the CDR3 is TGCAGCGTTAATCAGGGGTGGGACACTGAAGCTTTCTTT.

The chain uses TRBV4-2 and TRBJ1-6; D gene uncertain. The CDR3 has 17 amino acids. V was clipped by 3 bases and J by 0 bases, with 12 bases between them. CDR1 is LGHNA and CDR2 is YNFKEQ in the germline V gene. Here the CDR3 reads CASSHSPGSSYNSPLHF. The CDR3 bases are TGTGCCAGCAGCCATTCCCCGGGGAGCTCCTATAATTCACCCCTCCACTTT.

V usage is TRBV6-1 and J usage is TRBJ1-3; 7 bases are a match to TRBD1. Germline V gene data show CDR1 as MNHNS and CDR2 as SASEGT. This CDR3 comprises 14 residues. The V segment lost 6 bases and the J segment 2 bases; nucleotides outside the gene matches: 4. The CDR3 protein is CASRDDRAGNTIYF. Written as DNA, the CDR3 is TGTGCCAGCAGGGACGACAGGGCTGGAAACACCATATATTTT.

The rearrangement links TRBV2 to TRBJ2-7; maybe TRBD1 (6 bases). CDR1 SNHLY and CDR2 FYNNEI come from the germline V gene. The CDR3 has 14 residues. Trimming pared 1 base from V and 3 bases from J, leaving 10 bases between. The CDR3 sequence is CASSEGQDIYEQYF. The DNA of the CDR3 is TGTGCCAGCAGTGAAGGACAGGACATCTACGAGCAGTACTTC.

In this sample, this clone turned up a few times. V usage is TRBV19 and J usage is TRBJ2-1, with D perhaps matching TRBD1 (6 bases). The V and J ends lost 1 base and 0 bases respectively, with 13 bases between them. This CDR3 has 17 amino acids. Germline V CDR1 and CDR2: LNHDA, SQIVND (reference sequence). The CDR3 sequence: CASSIALTGSSYNEQFF. The CDR3, as DNA: TGTGCCAGTAGTATAGCCCTCACAGGGAGCTCCTACAATGAGCAGTTCTTC.

The chain is built from TRBV5-1 and TRBJ2-7; TRBD2 matches at 8 bases. This CDR3 has 15 amino acids. V trimming: 5 bases; J trimming: 2 bases; junction bases outside the gene matches: 9. Germline V lookup: CDR1 SGHRS, CDR2 YFSETQ. In DNA form, the CDR3 reads TGCGCCAGCAGGACGGAGGGGACTAGTGCCTACGAGCAGTACTTC. It codes for CASRTEGTSAYEQYF.

The J gene is TRBJ2-2, the V gene TRBV4-1; TRBD2 aligns across 16 bases. J gave up 4 bases and V 5 bases, and 7 bases lay outside the gene matches. The CDR3 has 18 residues. Germline V CDR1 and CDR2: MGHRA, YSYEKL. CDR3 sequence (DNA): TGCGCCAGCAGCGTGGGACTAGCGGGAGGGCCGGTCACCGGGGAGCTGTTTTTT. It encodes CASSVGLAGGPVTGELFF.

This clone was detected a few times. The chain carries TRBV10-1 and TRBJ2-6, with a tentative D call TRBD2 (5 bases). Trimming took off 2 bases at V and 1 base at J, with 21 bases between the two ends. The CDR3 runs to 20 residues. CDR1 and CDR2 from the germline V gene are WNHNN and SYGVQD (reference sequence). The CDR3 coding sequence is TGCGCCAGCAGTGAGCCTCCCTTGTCCGGGGAAAAATCTGGGGCCAACGTCCTGACTTTC. It encodes CASSEPPLSGEKSGANVLTF.

The genes are TRBV27 and TRBJ1-2; D is ambiguous. Looked up from germline, CDR1 is MNHEY and CDR2 is SMNVEV (reference sequence). Trimming removed 3 bases from V and 1 base from J, with 6 bases in between. CDR3 length: 13 residues. The CDR3 sequence is CASSFLLNYGYTF. CDR3 in DNA: TGTGCCAGCAGTTTCCTCCTTAACTATGGCTACACCTTC.

This clone has just a few counts. The CDR3 DNA reads as TGTGCCACCAGCAGAGATCCTTACAGGAACACTGAAGCTTTCTTT. Translation gives CATSRDPYRNTEAFF. This rearrangement joins TRBV15 to TRBJ1-1; the D is unclear. Germline CDR1 is LNHNV and CDR2 is YYDKDF (reference sequence). V lost 0 bases to trimming and J lost 1 base, with 9 bases between them. The CDR3 runs to 15 residues.

The chain employs TRBV9 and TRBJ2-7, with D unclear. The germline V and J ends were trimmed by 0 bases and 0 bases, with 10 bases remaining between them. This CDR3 comprises 15 residues. From germline, CDR1 is SGDLS and CDR2 YYNGEE. DNA for the CDR3: TGTGCCAGCAGCGTAGGATTAGCAGACTCCTACGAGCAGTACTTC. Encoded protein: CASSVGLADSYEQYF. The complete variable domain, with remaining parts taken from reference TRBV9 and TRBJ2-7, reads DSGVTQTPKHLITATGQRVTLRCSPRSGDLSVYWYQQSLDQGLQFLIQYYNGEERAKGNILERFSAQQFPDLHSELNLSSLELGDSALYFCASSVGLADSYEQYFGPGTRLTVT.